The following is a TCR beta chain sequence with its context. The sample comes from a study of CD8+ T cells in alopecia areata. About the study: After 6 to 18 months of tofacitinib, follow-up continued 6 months off drug.

Extracted RNA was reverse transcribed, and the resulting cDNA served as sequencing template. Produced via immunoSEQ multiplex PCR; TCRdb's table is partial and in-frame only. This table has 170,000 or so clones, 59% appearing once. The junction had 7 bases not matched to a gene; V was cut back by 7 bases and J by 5 bases. Germline CDR1 SNHLY, CDR2 FYNNEI. The CDR3 has 14 amino acids. The chain has TRBV2 and TRBJ1-5; 8 nucleotides line up with TRBD1. The source material was CD4+ T cells sorted from blood, sampled at week 0. The receptor's source is a human donor with alopecia areata. The chain's CDR3 is CASKNDRGYQPQHF. CDR3 nucleotides: TGTGCCAGCAAAAACGACAGGGGTTATCAGCCCCAGCATTTT.